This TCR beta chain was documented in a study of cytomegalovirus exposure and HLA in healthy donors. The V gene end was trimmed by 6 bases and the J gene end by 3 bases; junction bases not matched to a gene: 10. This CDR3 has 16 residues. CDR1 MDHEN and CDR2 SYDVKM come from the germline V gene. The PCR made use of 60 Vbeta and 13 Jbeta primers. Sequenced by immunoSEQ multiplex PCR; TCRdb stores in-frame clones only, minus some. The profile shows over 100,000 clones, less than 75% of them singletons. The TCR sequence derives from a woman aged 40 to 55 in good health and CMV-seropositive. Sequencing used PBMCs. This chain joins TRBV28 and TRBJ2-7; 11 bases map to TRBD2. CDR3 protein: CASSSPTSGSSYEQYF. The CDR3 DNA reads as TGTGCCAGCAGCTCCCCCACTAGCGGGAGCAGCTACGAGCAGTACTTC.